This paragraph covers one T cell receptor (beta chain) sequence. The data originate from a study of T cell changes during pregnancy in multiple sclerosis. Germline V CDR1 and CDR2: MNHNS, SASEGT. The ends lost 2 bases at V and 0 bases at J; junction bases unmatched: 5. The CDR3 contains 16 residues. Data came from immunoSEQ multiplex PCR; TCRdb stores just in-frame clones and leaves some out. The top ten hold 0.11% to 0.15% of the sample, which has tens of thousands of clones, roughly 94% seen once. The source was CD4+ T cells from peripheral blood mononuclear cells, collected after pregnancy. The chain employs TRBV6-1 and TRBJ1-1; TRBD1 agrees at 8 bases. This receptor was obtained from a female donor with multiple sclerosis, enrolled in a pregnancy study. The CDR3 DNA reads TGTGCCAGCAGTGAAAGGGACAGGCCTTTGAACACTGAAGCTTTCTTT. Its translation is CASSERDRPLNTEAFF.